Only a few counts were recorded for the clone carrying this T cell receptor beta chain. Germline V CDR1 and CDR2: SGHAT, FQNNGV. The J segment lost 5 bases and the V segment lost 5 bases, leaving 8 bases of the junction unmatched. The CDR3 has 16 amino acids. This sample stems from a study of CD8 T cells in ankylosing spondylitis. TCRdb ran MiXCR on the 5' RACE reads and lists one entry per CDR3 protein. This table holds nearly 350,000 distinct CDR3 sequences, 14% to 15% found once. This chain joins TRBV11-2 and TRBJ2-3, with 12 positions matching TRBD2. The sequence was obtained from a male donor with ankylosing spondylitis or in good health (not recorded which). The sample taken for sequencing was blood, either unsorted or a sorted T cell fraction (not recorded which). The CDR3 coding sequence is TGTGCCAGCAGCCCCCTAGCGGGAGGGTTTCAAGATACGCAGTATTTT. Its translation is CASSPLAGGFQDTQYF.